The rows below give T cell receptor beta chains drawn from one sample of a study of human T cells and chemical hapten exposure. TCRdb independently ran MiXCR on the RACE reads; one entry per CDR3 protein. The table shows about 190,000 distinct CDR3 sequences, with under 30% occurring only once. The specimen comprised whole blood, sampled in connection with sensitization to the hapten diphenylcyclopropenone (DPC). Every receptor here comes from a middle-aged woman with alopecia areata. Some clones in this sample may be carry-over from other donors' samples. Each CDR3 is given without its conserved first and last residue.

TRBV5-1	TRBJ2-5	ASSTRPGGETQY
TRBV6-5	TRBJ2-2	ASSYGQGTGGELF
TRBV7-3	TRBJ2-1	ASSAIIGDEQF
TRBV24-1	TRBJ2-1	ATRSGQSYNEQF
TRBV6-2/TRBV6-3	TRBJ2-7	ASGSPLAGEYEQY
TRBV5-1	TRBJ2-5	ASSLDGQGKETQY
TRBV6-5	TRBJ1-1	ASSPPQGREAF
TRBV28	TRBJ2-7	ASKAMFYEQY
TRBV28	TRBJ2-5	ASFRRQETQY
TRBV6-5	TRBJ2-7	ASSKAASTYEQY
TRBV7-3	TRBJ2-2	ASAPGSTGELF
TRBV29-1	TRBJ1-1	SVEPGQGNTEAF
TRBV6-2/TRBV6-3	TRBJ2-1	ASSFRLGGPRGEQF
TRBV3-1	TRBJ2-1	ASSQFYNEQF
TRBV28	TRBJ2-7	ASSVGYYEQY
TRBV5-1	TRBJ2-2	ASSLVPGSDTGELF
TRBV4-3	TRBJ1-5	ASSQDLSRAQPQH
TRBV29-1	TRBJ2-7	SATPGRISHEQY
TRBV5-1	TRBJ2-3	ASRVGGGDTQY
TRBV2	TRBJ2-7	ASARLAANEQY
TRBV4-1	TRBJ1-2	ASSLLVPGQGAAYGYT
TRBV12-3/TRBV12-4	TRBJ2-1	ASSRDYINEQF
TRBV6-1	TRBJ1-2	ASNRGRSYGYT
TRBV4-2	TRBJ1-3	ASSQGSGGSGNTIY
TRBV29-1	TRBJ2-2	SVGPWGPDGELF
TRBV20-1	TRBJ1-1	SASRARRMNTEAF
TRBV4-1	TRBJ2-5	ASSHSPGETQY
TRBV9	TRBJ2-7	ASSVGAGSSYEQY
TRBV20-1	TRBJ2-7	SARLDAEQY
TRBV12-3/TRBV12-4	TRBJ2-7	ASSEGSPNYEQY
TRBV25-1	TRBJ2-3	ASSEYSDTQY
TRBV7-9	TRBJ1-2	ASSGSHYGYT
TRBV29-1	TRBJ2-4	SGGTKNIQY